This TCR beta chain was found in a study of technical replicates of blood from several donors. The germline V gene encodes CDR1 LNHDA and CDR2 SQIVND (reference sequence). The CDR3 length is 12 residues. Unmatched junction bases numbered 5, after V lost 6 bases and J lost 8 bases. The table came from immunoSEQ multiplex PCR; TCRdb's copy has only in-frame clones and leaves some out. This table has approximately 95,000 clones, approximately 96% appearing once. The TCR sequence derives from a human donor in good health. What was sequenced was T cells isolated from PBMCs. The chain carries TRBV19 and TRBJ1-2, with 8 bases fitting TRBD1. The chain's CDR3 is CASRTGEKGYTF. Here the CDR3 DNA reads TGTGCCAGTAGGACAGGGGAGAAGGGCTACACCTTC.